These 21 T cell receptor beta chains originate from one sample sequenced in a study of OX40 agonist ivuxolimab in advanced cancers. Libraries were built with the immunoSEQ multiplex PCR assay. TCRdb stores this immuneACCESS table with in-frame sequences only. Part of the clones is absent; in the studies checked, under half of the shortfall reflects unresolved V genes, and no reason is known for the rest. This sample lists about 60,000 clones; around nine tenths were detected once. Approximately 1% of the sample goes to the ten largest clones. Sequences were derived from CD4+ or CD8+ T cells sorted from blood, sampled in a trial of the OX40 agonist ivuxolimab. The receptors stem from an adult with an advanced solid tumor such as melanoma, head and neck, liver or kidney cancer.

This chain joins TRBV7-2 and TRBJ1-2; the D gene is possibly TRBD1 (5 bases). Germline V gene data show CDR1 as SGHTA and CDR2 as FQGNSA. V was clipped by 7 bases and J by 4 bases, with 13 bases between them. The CDR3 has 13 amino acids. The CDR3 sequence is CASTSSTVYGYTF. The CDR3 region has the DNA TGTGCCAGCACCTCCTCGACAGTCTATGGCTACACCTTC.

This clone showed up just once. V gene TRBV28 combines with J gene TRBJ2-7; D unclear. Between the trimmed V and J ends, which lost 5 bases and 3 bases, there was a span of 8 bases. The CDR3 covers 12 residues. Looked up from germline, CDR1 is MDHEN and CDR2 is SYDVKM. The CDR3 DNA follows: TGTGCCAGCAGTCCTGAGTACTACGAGCAGTACTTC. Amino acids: CASSPEYYEQYF.

V gene TRBV6-4 combines with J gene TRBJ2-7, with 9 bases that match TRBD1. Germline lookup yields CDR1 MRHNA and CDR2 SNTAGT. The CDR3 is 15 residues long. Germline trimming cut 2 bases from V and 4 bases from J; bases unmatched to any gene: 6. CDR3 sequence reads: CASSDLTGGVYEQYF. CDR3 sequence (DNA): TGTGCCAGCAGTGACCTGACAGGGGGAGTTTACGAGCAGTACTTC.

This chain links TRBV7-2 with TRBJ1-4, with D perhaps matching TRBD1 (5 bases). Trimming pared 1 base from V and 3 bases from J, leaving 12 bases between. This CDR3 is built from 16 residues. The V gene's germline CDR1 is SGHTA and CDR2 FQGNSA. The CDR3 bases are TGTGCCAGCAGCTTAGATTGGGCGGGGGCTAATGAAAAACTGTTTTTT. Amino acid sequence: CASSLDWAGANEKLFF.

In nucleotides, the CDR3 is TGTGCCAGCAGCTTAGTGCAGATTAACTATGGCTACACCTTC. Translation gives CASSLVQINYGYTF. V gene TRBV7-2 combines with J gene TRBJ1-2; no clear D gene. This CDR3 region has 14 residues. Trimming removed 1 base at V and 1 base at J, with 7 bases between. Germline CDR1 and CDR2: SGHTA and FQGNSA.

Only one count was recorded for this clone. DNA of the CDR3: TGTGCCAGCAGCCCCGACAGGGGTAGGAATGAGCAGTTCTTC. This encodes CASSPDRGRNEQFF. The chain combines TRBV7-3 with TRBJ2-1; TRBD1 matches 8 bases. From germline, CDR1 is SGHTA and CDR2 FQGTGA. This CDR3 is 14 amino acids long. Trimming took 5 bases from V and 7 from J; bases not matched to a gene: 7. Together with reference TRBV7-3 and TRBJ2-1, the CDR3 gives the full variable domain: GAGVSQTPSNKVTEKGKYVELRCDPISGHTALYWYRQSLGQGPEFLIYFQGTGAADDSGLPNDRFFAVRPEGSVSTLKIQRTERGDSAVYLCASSPDRGRNEQFFGPGTRLTVL.

This chain uses TRBV9 with TRBJ2-3; D may match TRBD1 or TRBD2 (5 bases each). The ends were cut back, 4 bases at V and 2 bases at J, with 14 bases in the middle. Germline V gene data show CDR1 as SGDLS and CDR2 as YYNGEE. CDR3 size: 15 residues. This CDR3 reads CASSFRDGNTDTQYF. The CDR3 DNA reads TGTGCCAGCAGCTTCCGGGACGGGAACACAGATACGCAGTATTTT. Full variable domain (missing parts from reference TRBV9 and TRBJ2-3): DSGVTQTPKHLITATGQRVTLRCSPRSGDLSVYWYQQSLDQGLQFLIQYYNGEERAKGNILERFSAQQFPDLHSELNLSSLELGDSALYFCASSFRDGNTDTQYFGPGTRLTVL.

The chain carries TRBV29-1 and TRBJ1-4; no clear D. Trimming took 4 bases from V and 5 from J, leaving 11 bases between them. The CDR3 covers 13 residues. Germline values: CDR1 SQVTM, CDR2 ANQGSEA. CDR3 nucleotides: TGCAGCGTTGGCCAGGCCTTAAATGAAAAACTGTTTTTT. It yields the protein CSVGQALNEKLFF.

The gene calls are TRBV27 and TRBJ2-3, with 9 bases identical to TRBD2. Germline CDR1 reads MNHEY; CDR2 reads SMNVEV (reference sequence). V was pared by 8 bases and J by 1 base, with 7 bases of the junction left unmatched. The CDR3 is 15 residues long. The CDR3, as DNA: TGTGCCAGCCGTATGGCTAGCGGGGGCACAGATACGCAGTATTTT. The encoded protein is CASRMASGGTDTQYF.

This clone appeared once. This chain connects TRBV6-5 to TRBJ1-2; 8 bases are a match to TRBD1. The CDR3 is 13 residues long. The ends lost 6 bases at V and 8 bases at J; junction bases unmatched: 8. Germline CDR1 reads MNHEY; CDR2 reads SVGAGI. The CDR3 nucleotides are TGTGCCAGCAGCCCGACAGGGGTGGAGGGCTACACCTTC. Translated, it gives CASSPTGVEGYTF.

The rearrangement joins TRBV27 to TRBJ2-3; D unresolved. There are 15 residues in the CDR3. Germline assignment: CDR1 MNHEY and CDR2 SMNVEV (reference sequence). Trimming left V 7 bases short and J 6 bases short, with 20 bases between. The CDR3 nucleotides are TGTGCCAGCAAACCTGCCGAGATCTACGGGGATACGCAGTATTTT. Its translation: CASKPAEIYGDTQYF.

The chain links TRBV28 to TRBJ2-7, with D uncertain. With 2 bases removed from V and 4 bases from J, the gap between germline ends came to 18 bases. The CDR3 covers 16 residues. From germline, CDR1 is MDHEN and CDR2 SYDVKM. CDR3 DNA: TGTGCCAGCAGTTTAGGGCGATTGACCCACTCATACGAGCAGTACTTC. Translating it yields CASSLGRLTHSYEQYF.

The rearrangement joins TRBV9 to TRBJ1-2, with 9 bases fitting TRBD1. Germline V gives CDR1 SGDLS, CDR2 YYNGEE. This CDR3 has 14 residues. The V gene end was trimmed by 3 bases and the J gene end by 5 bases; junction bases not matched to a gene: 5. DNA for the CDR3: TGTGCCAGCAGCGCGGGACAGGGTTCATATGGCTACACCTTC. It is translated as CASSAGQGSYGYTF. The full variable domain, in which reference TRBV9 and TRBJ1-2 provide the parts outside the CDR3, is DSGVTQTPKHLITATGQRVTLRCSPRSGDLSVYWYQQSLDQGLQFLIQYYNGEERAKGNILERFSAQQFPDLHSELNLSSLELGDSALYFCASSAGQGSYGYTFGSGTRLTVV.

A single count supports this clone. The CDR3 loop is CASSLKTDYEQYF. The CDR3 DNA reads TGTGCCAGCAGTCTCAAGACAGACTACGAGCAGTACTTC. This chain links TRBV27 with TRBJ2-7; perhaps TRBD1 as D (5 bases). Germline CDR1 is MNHEY and CDR2 is SMNVEV (reference sequence). The CDR3 totals 13 residues. Trimming pared 5 bases from V and 3 bases from J, leaving 11 bases between.

The chain joins TRBV7-9 to TRBJ2-7, with TRBD2 identical over 8 bases. The CDR3 is 13 amino acids. Trimming at V came to 3 bases and at J to 4 bases, leaving 2 bases not matched to a gene. Germline V lookup: CDR1 SEHNR, CDR2 FQNEAQ (reference sequence). The chain's CDR3 is CASSFASGYEQYF. The CDR3 DNA reads as TGTGCCAGCAGCTTTGCTAGCGGGTACGAGCAGTACTTC.

The genes are TRBV30 and TRBJ1-2; D not resolved. Germline V lookup: CDR1 GTSNPN, CDR2 SVGIG (reference sequence). This CDR3 contains 12 residues. Trimming shortened V by 2 bases and J by 8 bases, and 12 bases separated the two germline ends. This CDR3 reads CAWSPVVGGYTF. The CDR3 DNA follows: TGTGCCTGGAGTCCCGTGGTGGGCGGCTACACCTTC.

This chain connects TRBV7-8 to TRBJ2-4; no clear D. Germline CDR1 is SGHVS and CDR2 is FQNEAQ. Trimming removed 4 bases at V and 4 bases at J, with 8 bases between. CDR3 size: 13 residues. DNA of the CDR3: TGTGCCAGCAGCTCTCCAAGTAAAAACATTCAGTACTTC. This translates into CASSSPSKNIQYF.

The chain has TRBV6-6 and TRBJ2-7; 9 nucleotides line up with TRBD2. Trimming at V came to 6 bases and at J to 4 bases, leaving 4 bases not matched to a gene. CDR3 length: 13 residues. The germline CDR1 and CDR2 sequences are MNHNY and SVGAGI (reference sequence). The CDR3 sequence: CASRRLADYEQYF. The CDR3 DNA sequence: TGTGCCAGCAGAAGACTAGCGGATTACGAGCAGTACTTC.

The chain carries TRBV27 and TRBJ2-2; D is ambiguous. This CDR3 is 12 amino acids long. V lost 3 bases and J 6 bases, leaving 5 bases between the germline ends. Germline values: CDR1 MNHEY, CDR2 SMNVEV (reference sequence). The CDR3 here is CASSFYPGELFF. CDR3 nucleotide sequence: TGTGCCAGCAGTTTCTATCCCGGGGAGCTGTTTTTT.

This clone turned up a few times. This chain joins TRBV30 and TRBJ2-2, with D maybe TRBD1 (6 bases). Trimming shortened V by 7 bases and J by 5 bases, and 14 bases separated the two germline ends. Germline CDR1 is GTSNPN and CDR2 is SVGIG (reference sequence). This CDR3 spans 13 amino acids. The CDR3 bases are TGTGCCTTGATGACAGGAGATACCGGGGAGCTGTTTTTT. Its protein product is CALMTGDTGELFF. Complete variable domain (other parts from reference TRBV30 and TRBJ2-2): SQTIHQWPATLVQPVGSPLSLECTVEGTSNPNLYWYRQAAGRGLQLLFYSVGIGQISSEVPQNLSASRPQDRQFILSSKKLLLSDSGFYLCALMTGDTGELFFGEGSRLTVL.

This clone was counted a single time. The V gene is TRBV9, the J gene TRBJ2-2, with D possibly called TRBD1 or TRBD2 (5 bases each). In germline, CDR1 is SGDLS, CDR2 YYNGEE. Trimming cost V 0 bases and J 2 bases, with 11 bases left between them. The CDR3 has 16 residues. CDR3 coding DNA: TGTGCCAGCAGCGTAGGTGGGACGGCTAACACCGGGGAGCTGTTTTTT. This codes for CASSVGGTANTGELFF.